The next 21 T cell receptor beta chains were all read from a single sample in a study of post-analysis software for immune sequencing data. Whole-study results and caveats: Higher frequency in patients than in controls was seen for roughly five TRBV segments, with TRBV5-6, TRBV5-1 and TRBV20-1 among them.

No antigen has been identified for these receptors. Prepared libraries of TCR beta cDNA carried unique molecular identifiers. TCRdb called the PCR reads again in MiXCR, with one record for every CDR3 protein. The sample has over 700,000 distinct CDR3 sequences, roughly 27% seen once. The sequenced sample was blood. The receptor set was obtained from a girl aged 5 to 17 with multiple sclerosis.

The chain links TRBV7-2 to TRBJ2-3; 12 bases align to TRBD2. V lost 2 bases to trimming and J lost 1 base; unmatched junction nucleotides: 1. Germline CDR1 is SGHTA and CDR2 is FQGNSA. The CDR3 runs to 16 residues. The CDR3: CASSLRLAGGTDTQYF. The CDR3 nucleotides read TGTGCCAGCAGCTTAAGACTAGCGGGGGGCACAGATACGCAGTATTTT.

This rearrangement joins TRBV19 to TRBJ1-5; 7 positions match TRBD1. CDR3 size: 14 residues. With V trimmed by 4 bases and J by 5 bases, 5 bases remained unmatched. The germline gives CDR1 LNHDA, CDR2 SQIVND (reference sequence). The CDR3 protein is CASSNRQGDQPQHF. CDR3 bases: TGTGCCAGTAGTAACAGACAGGGTGATCAGCCCCAGCATTTT.

This chain uses TRBV12-3 or TRBV12-4 with TRBJ2-3; no firm D call. Trimming took off 2 bases at V and 5 bases at J, with 14 bases between the two ends. The CDR3 has 15 residues. The CDR3 DNA is TGTGCCAGCAGTTTACGTTCCCCGTTGGGAGATACGCAGTATTTT. Encoded protein: CASSLRSPLGDTQYF.

The CDR3 is CATCGGAGGELFF. DNA for the CDR3: TGTGCCACGTGCGGGGGGGCCGGCGGGGAGCTGTTTTTT. The V call is TRBV10-3, the J call TRBJ2-2; 9 bases are shared with TRBD2. The length of the CDR3 is 13 residues. The junction had 7 bases not matched to a gene; V was cut back by 10 bases and J by 7 bases. Germline CDR1 is ENHRY and CDR2 is SYGVKD.

The genes are TRBV20-1 and TRBJ2-6; the D is unclear. The CDR3 runs to 15 residues. Looked up from germline, CDR1 is DFQATT and CDR2 is SNEGSKA (reference sequence). The ends were cut back, 0 bases at V and 0 bases at J, with 6 bases in the middle. In DNA, the CDR3 is TGCAGTGCTAGAGATTTTATCTCTGGGGCCAACGTCCTGACTTTC. Amino acids: CSARDFISGANVLTF.

The CDR3 DNA is TGCAGTGCTAGAGATGCGGACTTTAACACTGAAGCTTTCTTT. Protein product: CSARDADFNTEAFF. The chain is built from TRBV20-1 and TRBJ1-1, with no clear D. Germline V gene data show CDR1 as DFQATT and CDR2 as SNEGSKA (reference sequence). This CDR3 contains 14 residues. The V end was cut by 0 bases, the J end by 2 bases, with 10 bases between.

This clonotype was detected only a few times. The rearrangement links TRBV28 to TRBJ2-5; TRBD2 agrees at 9 bases. CDR3 length: 15 residues. The ends lost 4 bases at V and 2 bases at J; junction bases unmatched: 5. The germline V gene encodes CDR1 MDHEN and CDR2 SYDVKM. The CDR3 here is CASSSSGAIQETQYF. CDR3 bases: TGTGCCAGCAGTTCTAGCGGGGCGATTCAAGAGACCCAGTACTTC.

This clonotype has just one count. This chain connects TRBV11-2 to TRBJ2-1, with 9 bases lining up with TRBD2. This CDR3 comprises 24 residues. Germline trimming cut 0 bases from V and 7 bases from J; bases unmatched to any gene: 31. The germline gives CDR1 SGHAT, CDR2 FQNNGV. The CDR3 is CASSLEKSEGGILAGVGVRNEQFF. The CDR3 DNA follows: TGTGCCAGCAGCTTAGAAAAGTCGGAGGGAGGGATACTAGCGGGCGTCGGGGTACGGAATGAGCAGTTCTTC.

The chain employs TRBV29-1 and TRBJ2-7; D is ambiguous. V lost 0 bases and J 7 bases, leaving 16 bases between the germline ends. This CDR3 contains 14 residues. The germline V gene has CDR1 SQVTM and CDR2 ANQGSEA. This CDR3 reads CSVEDQTQRNEQYF. CDR3 DNA: TGCAGCGTTGAAGACCAGACCCAGAGGAATGAGCAGTACTTC.

CDR3 bases: TGTGCCAGCAGCTTCGGACGGCCCGCAGATACGCAGTATTTT. Translation gives CASSFGRPADTQYF. The V call is TRBV9, the J call TRBJ2-3; D not resolved. Germline CDR1 SGDLS, CDR2 YYNGEE. Trimming left V 4 bases short and J 4 bases short, with 13 bases between. The CDR3 is 14 amino acids.

The chain couples TRBV11-2 to TRBJ2-3, with D maybe TRBD2 (6 bases). Trimming shortened V by 1 base and J by 5 bases, and 7 bases separated the two germline ends. Germline CDR1 is SGHAT and CDR2 is FQNNGV. The CDR3 sequence is 13 residues long. The CDR3 region is CASSLAGEDTQYF. In DNA form, the CDR3 reads TGTGCCAGCAGCTTAGCGGGGGAAGATACGCAGTATTTT.

The table lists this clonotype with a few counts. The gene calls are TRBV7-9 and TRBJ2-7; D might be TRBD1 (5 bases). The CDR3 consists of 14 residues. Trimming removed 2 bases at V and 3 bases at J, with 11 bases between. Germline V gene sequence: CDR1 SEHNR, CDR2 FQNEAQ (reference sequence). The CDR3 bases are TGTGCCAGCAGCTTATATCAGGGCGGCTACGAGCAGTACTTC. As protein: CASSLYQGGYEQYF. Drawing the rest from reference TRBV7-9 and TRBJ2-7, the complete variable domain is DTGVSQNPRHKITKRGQNVTFRCDPISEHNRLYWYRQTLGQGPEFLTYFQNEAQLEKSRLLSDRFSAERPKGSFSTLEIQRTEQGDSAMYLCASSLYQGGYEQYFGPGTRLTVT.

The V call is TRBV4-1, the J call TRBJ2-1; D ambiguous. V was cut by 4 bases and J by 6 bases, with 13 bases left in between. Germline assignment: CDR1 MGHRA and CDR2 YSYEKL. CDR3 size: 14 residues. The CDR3 DNA reads as TGCGCCAGCAGCCCCTCTGTGGGCGCCAATGAGCAGTTCTTC. Translating it yields CASSPSVGANEQFF.

This clonotype was seen a few times. The chain uses TRBV11-2 and TRBJ2-3; TRBD2 matches at 9 bases. V lost 6 bases to trimming and J lost 2 bases; unmatched junction nucleotides: 6. The germline gives CDR1 SGHAT, CDR2 FQNNGV. This CDR3 spans 15 amino acids. The CDR3 is CASRQPSGATDTQYF. CDR3 DNA: TGTGCCAGCAGACAACCTAGCGGGGCCACAGATACGCAGTATTTT.

This clonotype was recorded at least ten times. The chain joins TRBV7-2 to TRBJ2-5; 11 bases agree with TRBD1. Germline V CDR1 and CDR2: SGHTA, FQGNSA. This CDR3 spans 14 amino acids. The J segment lost 4 bases and the V segment lost 4 bases, leaving 2 bases of the junction unmatched. CDR3 sequence: CASSSGTGGETQYF. The CDR3 DNA follows: TGTGCCAGCAGCTCCGGGACAGGGGGAGAGACCCAGTACTTC.

With respect to this clonotype: A much larger clone lies one base from this, so it may be a read error. The CDR3 nucleotides read TGCAGCCTTTTTGAGGCCAACGTCCCGACTTTC. This gives the protein CSLFEANVPTF. The V and J genes are TRBV29-1 and TRBJ2-6; D unresolved. The CDR3 extends over 11 amino acids. Germline CDR1 reads SQVTM; CDR2 reads ANQGSEA.

V usage is TRBV7-9 and J usage is TRBJ1-4; weak D call: TRBD1 (5 bases). V lost 3 bases to trimming and J lost 6 bases, with 11 bases between them. CDR3 length: 14 residues. The germline gives CDR1 SEHNR, CDR2 FQNEAQ (reference sequence). The CDR3 nucleotides are TGTGCCAGCAGCTTTGGGGGAGGACATGAAAAACTGTTTTTT. It is translated as CASSFGGGHEKLFF.

This clonotype was observed a few times. The V call is TRBV12-3 or TRBV12-4, the J call TRBJ2-3, with D tentatively TRBD2 (5 bases). Trimming took off 6 bases at V and 2 bases at J, with 9 bases between the two ends. This CDR3 has 13 amino acids. CDR3 sequence (DNA): TGTGCCAGCAGCCAGGACTTCACAGATACGCAGTATTTT. Translation: CASSQDFTDTQYF.

This clonotype was seen more than once but under ten times. This sequence joins TRBV7-2 and TRBJ2-3; 10 bases fit TRBD2. CDR3 size: 15 residues. The junction had 9 bases not matched to a gene; V was cut back by 5 bases and J by 7 bases. Germline V gene lookup returns CDR1 SGHTA and CDR2 FQGNSA. The CDR3 DNA sequence: TGTGCCAGCAGCCCAGGACTAGCGGCCAGCCATACGCAGTATTTT. Encoded protein: CASSPGLAASHTQYF.

V is TRBV20-1 and J is TRBJ2-1; TRBD2 might be the D (5 bases). The CDR3 covers 15 residues. The V end lost 6 bases, the J end lost 0 bases, and 15 bases lay between the germline ends. The germline V gene has CDR1 DFQATT and CDR2 SNEGSKA (reference sequence). CDR3 bases: TGCAGTGCCCTCGGGGAGTCGAGCTCCTACAATGAGCAGTTCTTC. Protein product: CSALGESSSYNEQFF.

The gene calls are TRBV20-1 and TRBJ2-5; 11 nucleotides align to TRBD2. The CDR3 spans 15 residues. J gave up 11 bases and V 5 bases, and 16 bases lay outside the gene matches. From germline, CDR1 is DFQATT and CDR2 SNEGSKA (reference sequence). The CDR3 DNA reads as TGCAGTGCTGGTAAACTAGCGGGAGTGGACAATGAGCAGTACTTC. The encoded protein is CSAGKLAGVDNEQYF.